This T cell receptor (beta chain) was captured by sequencing in a study of post-analysis software for immune sequencing data (dated by TCRdb to the mid-2010s). General notes on the study: Recorded disease courses included relapsing-remitting, secondary progressive and progressive-relapsing multiple sclerosis, with some patients lacking subtype annotation. The patient repertoires were compared against roughly 12 previously published healthy control repertoires obtained from donors aged about 6 to 26 years. A subset of samples was prepared in parallel using single-end sample barcoding, then pooled and co-amplified after Illumina adapter ligation. Overall results and qualifications from the work: Significantly lower normalized Chao1 diversity was found in multiple sclerosis patients than in controls, suggesting substantial peripheral T-cell clonal expansion. Direct clustering with F measure showed strong co-clustering of samples prepared in the same batch, prompting a batch-effect correction. Four or five TRBV segments, including TRBV5-6, TRBV5-1 and TRBV20-1, were significantly more frequent in patients than controls. The control group was slightly older than the multiple sclerosis patient group.

This clonotype showed up just a few times. It has no known antigen specificity. No quality values exist for individual bases; no much larger clone is one base distant. To demonstrate the VDJtools post-analysis software, the study profiled TCR beta repertoires from the peripheral blood of about 13 young patients with multiple sclerosis. Multiple sclerosis patients were children and adolescents aged roughly 6 to 16 years. CDR1 and CDR2 are drawn from the germline V gene: SGHTA, FQGNSA. The CDR3 runs 13 amino acids, cysteine and phenylalanine included. Left in the record is the CDR3 DNA by itself, 39 bases read in frame from the first base. Trimming takes 4 bases off V and 7 bases off J; junction bases not matched to a gene: 4. The protocol used for the library was PCR. Reads for this sample came from an Illumina HiSeq 2500. Unique molecular identifiers were incorporated into TCR beta cDNA libraries to reduce PCR and sequencing biases. Per 1 to 10 million input T cells, approximately 500,000 cDNA molecules were obtained, such that each molecule approximated one T cell. The patient libraries were prepared and sequenced with the same protocol used for the earlier healthy control dataset. Samples belonging to the same batch were prepared together, multiplexed and sequenced on a shared HiSeq lane. In the authors' own workflow: MIGEC was used to process the raw barcoded reads, and molecular identifier groups with only a single read were discarded before consensus assembly and CDR3 extraction. VDJtools was used for post-analysis of the clonotype tables, and diversity was normalized by down-sampling every dataset to the size of the smallest sample. To correct batch-related cross-sample contamination, repertoire overlap clustering matched CDR3 amino acid sequences but not nucleotide sequences. Clones were called with MiXCR by TCRdb after fastp trimmed the public reads at Q25, and only in-frame beta chains were retained. Each entry merges the rows of one CDR3 protein and shows their most common DNA and genes. TCRdb, not the original authors, processed these V and J calls. In all, the sample holds 650,000 to 900,000 distinct CDR3 sequences, and about 45% of those were seen once. Clones ranked in the top ten supply roughly 4.9% of the sample.

This clonotype was obtained from a girl under 18 with multiple sclerosis. Material for sequencing was blood. Recombination joined TRBV7-2 with TRBJ1-2; 9 bases in the junction line up with TRBD1. The base sequence is TGTGCCAGCAGCTGGACAGGGGAGGGTGGCTACACCTTC. It translates as CASSWTGEGGYTF.